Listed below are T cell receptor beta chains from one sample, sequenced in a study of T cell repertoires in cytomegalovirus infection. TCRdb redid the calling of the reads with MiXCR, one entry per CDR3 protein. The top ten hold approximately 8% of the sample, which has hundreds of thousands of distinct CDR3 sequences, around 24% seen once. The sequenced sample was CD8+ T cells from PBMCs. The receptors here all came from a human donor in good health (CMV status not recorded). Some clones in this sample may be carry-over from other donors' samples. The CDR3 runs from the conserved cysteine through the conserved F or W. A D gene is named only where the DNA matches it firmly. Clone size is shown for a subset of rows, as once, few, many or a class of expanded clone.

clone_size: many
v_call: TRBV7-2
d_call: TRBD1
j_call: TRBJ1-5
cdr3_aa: CASSPGQGADNQPQHF
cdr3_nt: TGTGCCAGCAGCCCAGGACAGGGGGCAGACAATCAGCCCCAGCATTTT

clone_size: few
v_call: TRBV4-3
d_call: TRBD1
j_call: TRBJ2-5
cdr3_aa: CASSQWGQQETQYF
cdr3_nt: TGCGCCAGCAGCCAGTGGGGACAGCAAGAGACCCAGTACTTC

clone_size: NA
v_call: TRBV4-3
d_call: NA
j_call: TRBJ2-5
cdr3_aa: CASSQDGGTETQYF
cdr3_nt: TGCGCCAGCAGCCAAGATGGGGGCACGGAGACCCAGTACTTC

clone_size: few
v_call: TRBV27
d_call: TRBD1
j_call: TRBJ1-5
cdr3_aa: CASSLLQGHQPQHF
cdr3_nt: TGTGCCAGCAGTTTATTACAGGGGCATCAGCCCCAGCATTTT

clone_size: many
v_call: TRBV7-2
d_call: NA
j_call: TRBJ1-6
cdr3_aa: CASSQDGTWYSPLHF
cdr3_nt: TGTGCCAGCAGCCAAGACGGGACGTGGTATTCACCCCTCCACTTT

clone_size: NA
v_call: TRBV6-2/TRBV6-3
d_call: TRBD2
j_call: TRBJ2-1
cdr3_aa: CASSYSRTSEGANNEQFF
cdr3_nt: TGTGCCAGCAGTTACTCCCGGACTAGCGAGGGGGCCAACAATGAGCAGTTCTTC

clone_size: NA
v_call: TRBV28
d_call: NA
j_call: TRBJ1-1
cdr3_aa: CASSHGGLEAFF
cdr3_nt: TGTGCCAGCAGCCACGGGGGCTTGGAAGCTTTCTTT

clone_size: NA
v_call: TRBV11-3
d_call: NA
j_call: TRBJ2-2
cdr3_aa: CASSSELNTGELFF
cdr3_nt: TGTGCCAGCAGCTCTGAGTTGAACACCGGGGAGCTGTTTTTT

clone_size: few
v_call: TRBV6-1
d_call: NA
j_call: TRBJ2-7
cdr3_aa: CASSFRGPYEQYF
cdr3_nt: TGTGCCAGCAGTTTCAGGGGCCCCTACGAGCAGTACTTC

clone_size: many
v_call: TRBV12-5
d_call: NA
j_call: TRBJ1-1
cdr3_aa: CASGLVQLNTEAFF
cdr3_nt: TGTGCTAGTGGTTTGGTCCAGTTGAACACTGAAGCTTTCTTT

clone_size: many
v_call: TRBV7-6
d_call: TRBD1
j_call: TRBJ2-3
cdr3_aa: CASRTTGAGTDTQYF
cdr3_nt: TGTGCCAGCAGAACGACAGGGGCAGGAACAGATACGCAGTATTTT

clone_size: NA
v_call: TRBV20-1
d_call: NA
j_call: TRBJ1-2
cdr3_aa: CSASSLYYGYTF
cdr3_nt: TGCAGTGCTAGTTCACTCTACTATGGCTACACCTTC

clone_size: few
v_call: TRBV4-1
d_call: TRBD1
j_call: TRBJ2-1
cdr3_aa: CASSTGGAYNEQFF
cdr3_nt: TGCGCCAGCAGCACAGGGGGCGCCTACAATGAGCAGTTCTTC

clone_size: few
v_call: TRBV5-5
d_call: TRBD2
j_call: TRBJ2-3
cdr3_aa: CASSLFGTSGGGDTQYF
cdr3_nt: TGTGCCAGCAGCTTGTTTGGCACTAGCGGGGGGGGGGATACGCAGTATTTT

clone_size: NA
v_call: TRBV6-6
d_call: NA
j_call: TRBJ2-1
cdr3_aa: CASSYSRPVNEQFF
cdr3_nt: TGTGCCAGCAGTTACTCGAGGCCGGTCAATGAGCAGTTCTTC

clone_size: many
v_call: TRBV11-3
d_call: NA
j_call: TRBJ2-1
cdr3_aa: CASSSGTLEQFF
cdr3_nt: TGTGCCAGCAGCTCCGGGACATTAGAGCAGTTCTTC

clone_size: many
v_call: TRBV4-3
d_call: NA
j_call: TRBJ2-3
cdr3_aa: CASSQSLGSVRDTQYF
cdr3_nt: TGCGCCAGCAGCCAGTCCTTGGGGTCGGTTCGAGATACGCAGTATTTT

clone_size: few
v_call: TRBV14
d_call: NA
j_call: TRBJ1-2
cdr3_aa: CASRPSRGRYGYTF
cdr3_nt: TGTGCCAGCAGACCTTCCAGGGGTAGATATGGCTACACCTTC

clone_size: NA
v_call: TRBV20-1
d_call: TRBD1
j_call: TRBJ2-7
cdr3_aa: CSALTGGDYEQYF
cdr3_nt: TGCAGTGCCCTGACAGGGGGGGACTACGAGCAGTACTTC

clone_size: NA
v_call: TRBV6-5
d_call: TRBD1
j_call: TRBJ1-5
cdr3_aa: CASKPGQLAQPQHF
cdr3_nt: TGTGCCAGCAAACCGGGACAGCTTGCTCAGCCCCAGCATTTT

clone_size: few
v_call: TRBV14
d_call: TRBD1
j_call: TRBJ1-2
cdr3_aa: CASSQAQGARYGYTF
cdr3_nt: TGTGCCAGCAGCCAAGCCCAGGGGGCTCGTTATGGCTACACCTTC

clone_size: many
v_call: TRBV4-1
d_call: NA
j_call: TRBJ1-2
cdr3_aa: CASSQEGAGGNYGYTF
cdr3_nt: TGCGCCAGCAGCCAAGAGGGAGCGGGCGGTAACTATGGCTACACCTTC

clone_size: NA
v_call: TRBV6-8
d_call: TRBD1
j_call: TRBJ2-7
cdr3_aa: CASRDRDRELGEQYF
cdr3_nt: TGTGCCAGCAGAGACCGGGACAGGGAGCTCGGCGAGCAGTACTTC

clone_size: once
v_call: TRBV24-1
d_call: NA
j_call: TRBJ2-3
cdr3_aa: CATSDPGDTDTQYF
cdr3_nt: TGTGCCACCAGTGATCCCGGGGACACAGATACGCAGTATTTT